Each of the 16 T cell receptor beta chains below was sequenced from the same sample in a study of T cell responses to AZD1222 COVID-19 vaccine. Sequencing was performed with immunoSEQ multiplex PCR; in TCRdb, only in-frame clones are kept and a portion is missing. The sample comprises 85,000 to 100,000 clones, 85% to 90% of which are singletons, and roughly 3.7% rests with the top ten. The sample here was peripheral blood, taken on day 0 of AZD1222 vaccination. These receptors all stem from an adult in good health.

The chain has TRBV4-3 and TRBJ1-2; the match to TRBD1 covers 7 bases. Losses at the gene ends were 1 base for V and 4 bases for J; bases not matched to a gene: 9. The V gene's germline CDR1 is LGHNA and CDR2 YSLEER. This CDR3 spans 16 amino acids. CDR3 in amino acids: CASSQVAGQGGYGYTF. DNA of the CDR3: TGCGCCAGCAGCCAAGTCGCGGGTCAGGGGGGCTATGGCTACACCTTC.

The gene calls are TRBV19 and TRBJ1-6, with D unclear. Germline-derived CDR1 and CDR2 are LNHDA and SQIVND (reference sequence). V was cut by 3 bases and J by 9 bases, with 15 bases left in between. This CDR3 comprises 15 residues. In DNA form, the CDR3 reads TGTGCCAGTAGTATTGAACACCAAGTCGGTTCACCCCTCCACTTT. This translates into CASSIEHQVGSPLHF.

Here the CDR3 reads CASSLLGRAGEAFF. For the CDR3, the DNA is TGCGCCAGCAGCTTGCTCGGCAGGGCCGGCGAAGCTTTCTTT. The J gene is TRBJ1-1, the V gene TRBV5-1; possibly TRBD1 for D (5 bases). Germline-derived CDR1 and CDR2 are SGHRS and YFSETQ. V was shortened by 1 base and J by 8 bases, with 15 bases between the two germline ends. The CDR3 is 14 amino acids.

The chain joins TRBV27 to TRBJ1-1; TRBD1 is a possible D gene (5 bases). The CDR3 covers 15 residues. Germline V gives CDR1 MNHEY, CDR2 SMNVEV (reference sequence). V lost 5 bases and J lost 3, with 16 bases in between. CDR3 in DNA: TGTGCCAGCAGTGCCCGCCCCGACAGATACACTGAAGCTTTCTTT. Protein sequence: CASSARPDRYTEAFF.

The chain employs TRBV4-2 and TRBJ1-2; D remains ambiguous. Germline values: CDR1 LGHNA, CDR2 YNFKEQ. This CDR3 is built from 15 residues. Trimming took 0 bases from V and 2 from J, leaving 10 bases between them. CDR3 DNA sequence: TGTGCCAGCAGCCAAGATCGACGGACGAACTATGGCTACACCTTC. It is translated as CASSQDRRTNYGYTF.

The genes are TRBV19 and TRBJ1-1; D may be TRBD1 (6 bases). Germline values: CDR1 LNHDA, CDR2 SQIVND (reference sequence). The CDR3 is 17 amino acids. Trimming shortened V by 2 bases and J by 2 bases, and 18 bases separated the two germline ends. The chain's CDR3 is CASSIPQGGRRNTEAFF. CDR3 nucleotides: TGTGCCAGTAGTATACCCCAAGGGGGACGGCGAAACACTGAAGCTTTCTTT.

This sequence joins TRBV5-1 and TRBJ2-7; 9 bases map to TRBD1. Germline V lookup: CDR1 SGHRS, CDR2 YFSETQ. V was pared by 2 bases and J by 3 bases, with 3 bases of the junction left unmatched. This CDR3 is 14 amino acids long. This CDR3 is CASSLRDRVYEQYF. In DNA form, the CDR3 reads TGCGCCAGCAGCTTACGGGACAGGGTCTACGAGCAGTACTTC.

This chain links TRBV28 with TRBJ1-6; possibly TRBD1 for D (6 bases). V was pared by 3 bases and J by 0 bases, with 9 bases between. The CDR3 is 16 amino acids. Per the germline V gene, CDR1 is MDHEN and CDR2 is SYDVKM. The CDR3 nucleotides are TGTGCCAGCAGTTTCGCAGGGGTCTCCTATAATTCACCCCTCCACTTT. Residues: CASSFAGVSYNSPLHF.

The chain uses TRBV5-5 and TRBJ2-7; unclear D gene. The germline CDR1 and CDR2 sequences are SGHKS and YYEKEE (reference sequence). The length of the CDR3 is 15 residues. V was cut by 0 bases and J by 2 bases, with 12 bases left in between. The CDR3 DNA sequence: TGTGCCAGCAGCTTGGCTTGGATTATGGCCTACGAGCAGTACTTC. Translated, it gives CASSLAWIMAYEQYF.

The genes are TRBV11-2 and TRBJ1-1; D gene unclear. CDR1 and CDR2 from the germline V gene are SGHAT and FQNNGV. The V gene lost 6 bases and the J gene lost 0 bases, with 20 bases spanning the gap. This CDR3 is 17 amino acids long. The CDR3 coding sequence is TGTGCCAGCAGGGAGGGTTCTTGGGGAATGTTGAACACTGAAGCTTTCTTT. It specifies CASREGSWGMLNTEAFF.

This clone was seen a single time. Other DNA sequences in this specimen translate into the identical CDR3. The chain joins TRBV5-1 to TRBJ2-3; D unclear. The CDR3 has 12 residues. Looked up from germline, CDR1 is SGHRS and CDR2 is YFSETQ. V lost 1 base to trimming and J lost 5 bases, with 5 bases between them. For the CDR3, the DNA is TGCGCCAGCAGCTTGTCGGTAGATACGCAGTATTTT. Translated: CASSLSVDTQYF. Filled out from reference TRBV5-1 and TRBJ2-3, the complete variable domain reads KAGVTQTPRYLIKTRGQQVTLSCSPISGHRSVSWYQQTPGQGLQFLFEYFSETQRNKGNFPGRFSGRQFSNSRSEMNVSTLELGDSALYLCASSLSVDTQYFGPGTRLTVL.

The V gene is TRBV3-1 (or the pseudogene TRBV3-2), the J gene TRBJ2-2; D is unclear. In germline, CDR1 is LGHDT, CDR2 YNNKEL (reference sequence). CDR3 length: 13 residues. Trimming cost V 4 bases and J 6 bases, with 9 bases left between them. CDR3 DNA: TGTGCCAGCAGCCGTGGTGGGGCCGGGGAGCTGTTTTTT. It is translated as CASSRGGAGELFF.

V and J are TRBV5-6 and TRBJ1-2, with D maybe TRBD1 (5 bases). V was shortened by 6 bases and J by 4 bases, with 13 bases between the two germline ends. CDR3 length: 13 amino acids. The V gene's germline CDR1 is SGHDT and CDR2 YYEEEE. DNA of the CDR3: TGTGCCAGCAACCCCGGGGCCACCTATGGCTACACCTTC. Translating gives CASNPGATYGYTF.

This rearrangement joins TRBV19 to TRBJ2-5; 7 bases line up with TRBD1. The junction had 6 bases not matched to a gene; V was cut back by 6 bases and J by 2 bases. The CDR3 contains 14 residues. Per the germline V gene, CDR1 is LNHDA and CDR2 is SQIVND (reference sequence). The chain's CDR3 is CASSLRQGQETQYF. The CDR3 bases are TGTGCCAGTAGCCTCCGACAGGGACAAGAGACCCAGTACTTC.

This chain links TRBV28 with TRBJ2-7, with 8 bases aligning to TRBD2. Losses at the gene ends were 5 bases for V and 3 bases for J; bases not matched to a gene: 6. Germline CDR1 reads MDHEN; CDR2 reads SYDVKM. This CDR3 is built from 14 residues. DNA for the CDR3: TGTGCCAGCAGTCTCACCACTAGCGGCTACGAGCAGTACTTC. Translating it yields CASSLTTSGYEQYF.

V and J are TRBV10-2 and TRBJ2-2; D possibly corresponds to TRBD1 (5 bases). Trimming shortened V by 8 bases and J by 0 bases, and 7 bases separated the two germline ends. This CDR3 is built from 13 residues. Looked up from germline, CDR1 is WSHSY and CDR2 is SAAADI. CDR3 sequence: CASQQANTGELFF. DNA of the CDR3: TGCGCCAGCCAACAGGCGAACACCGGGGAGCTGTTTTTT.